The clone carrying this T cell receptor (beta chain) has just a few counts. The antigen remains undetermined. The sample belongs to a study of T-cell memory formation after mild COVID-19. Across the whole study: TCR clustering was largely donor specific. Study findings and constraints: Contracting clones, day 15 to 85, had balanced CD4/CD8, and later expanders favored CD4+.

TCRdb redid the calling of the 5' RACE reads with MiXCR, one entry per CDR3 protein. The top ten clones hold about 5.2% of a sample with roughly 130,000 distinct CDR3 sequences, about a sixth of them seen once. J lost 7 bases, V lost 5 bases, and 5 bases had no gene match. The CDR3 is made up of 13 amino acids. CDR1 and CDR2 from the germline V gene are DFQATT and SNEGSKA (reference sequence). The gene calls are TRBV20-1 and TRBJ1-4; TRBD1 matches 9 bases. Material: PBMCs or a T cell subset sorted from them (not recorded which). The TCR sequence derives from a man aged 18 to 35 who had mild COVID-19 (a few samples of this study predate the infection). Cell type and time point are not known. The CDR3 loop reads CSALTGGSEKLFF. CDR3 in DNA: TGCAGTGCTCTGACAGGGGGGTCTGAAAAACTGTTTTTT.